The 9 T cell receptor beta chains listed next were all sequenced from one sample in a study of Graves' ophthalmopathy and Graves' hyperthyroidism. Beta-chain TCR CDR3 regions were amplified from RNA transcripts. An opening RT-PCR round employed HTBI primers and preceded a second-round multiplex PCR. TCRdb itself ran the multiplex PCR reads through MiXCR, one entry per CDR3 protein. In the table there are 600,000 to 650,000 distinct CDR3 sequences, about 20% of which are singletons. Input material: peripheral blood. These receptor sequences come from a woman younger than 30 with stable Graves' hyperthyroidism. Some clones in this sample may be carry-over from other donors' samples.

The CDR3 nucleotides read TGCAGTGCTAGAGTGAAGGGACAGGGCAACACCGAATCTTTCTTT. Amino acid sequence: CSARVKGQGNTESFF. The chain combines TRBV20-1 with TRBJ1-1; 9 nucleotides match TRBD1. The CDR3 totals 15 residues. Germline trimming cut 1 base from V and 12 bases from J; bases unmatched to any gene: 15. Germline V gene lookup returns CDR1 DFQATT and CDR2 SNEGSKA (reference sequence).

This rearrangement joins TRBV11-2 to TRBJ2-5; 9 bases align to TRBD1. V was clipped by 2 bases and J by 5 bases; unmatched bases: 3. Germline V gene data show CDR1 as SGHAT and CDR2 as FQNNGV. The CDR3 spans 14 residues. CDR3 loop: CASSLLGTGETQYF. The CDR3 region has the DNA TGTGCCAGCAGCTTACTTGGGACAGGGGAGACCCAGTACTTC.

The CDR3 DNA reads as TGTGCCAGCAGTGGACTAGCGGGAGGGGTCGGGGAGCTGTTTTTT. This codes for CASSGLAGGVGELFF. V and J are TRBV2 and TRBJ2-2; the match to TRBD2 covers 14 bases. The V and J ends lost 4 bases and 7 bases, in that order; junction bases with no gene match: 2. This CDR3 spans 15 amino acids. CDR1 and CDR2 from the germline V gene are SNHLY and FYNNEI.

Of note for this clonotype: It may be a read error: a sequence one base away is much more abundant. The V and J genes are TRBV9 and TRBJ1-2; D uncertain. Germline CDR1 and CDR2: SGDLS and YYNGEE. The CDR3 contains 14 residues. CDR3 sequence (DNA): TGTGCCAGCAGCGCAACGGGAGAAGACTATGGCTACAGCTTC. It yields the protein CASSATGEDYGYSF.

At least ten counts were recorded for this clonotype. The gene calls are TRBV12-3 or TRBV12-4 and TRBJ1-3; D not certain. V lost 8 bases to trimming and J lost 0 bases, with 5 bases between them. The CDR3 has 12 amino acids. The CDR3 DNA follows: TGTGCCAGCGAGAGCTCTGGAAACACCATATATTTT. It yields the protein CASESSGNTIYF.

This clonotype was recorded at least ten times. This sequence joins TRBV12-3 or TRBV12-4 and TRBJ2-7; TRBD1 might be the D (5 bases). Trimming removed 1 base at V and 6 bases at J, with 7 bases between. This CDR3 is built from 12 residues. The CDR3 DNA reads TGTGCCAGCAGTTTAGGACAGTTCGAGCAGTACTTC. It specifies CASSLGQFEQYF.

The rearrangement uses TRBV12-3 or TRBV12-4 and TRBJ2-5, with D perhaps TRBD2 (5 bases). CDR3 length: 15 residues. Trimming removed 1 base at V and 2 bases at J, with 11 bases between. CDR3 protein: CASSLVGSTQETQYF. The CDR3 nucleotides are TGTGCCAGCAGTTTAGTGGGGAGCACACAAGAGACCCAGTACTTC.

This clonotype was recorded at least ten times. V and J are TRBV11-1 and TRBJ2-7; 11 bases are a match to TRBD1. V was pared by 5 bases and J by 5 bases, with 11 bases of the junction left unmatched. CDR1 is SGHAT and CDR2 is FQDESV in the germline V gene (reference sequence). This CDR3 contains 16 residues. As DNA, the CDR3 is TGTGCCAGCAGCCATTACCGGGACAGGGGGTCCAACGAGCAGTACTTC. Its protein product is CASSHYRDRGSNEQYF.

This clonotype turned up a few times. The V call is TRBV4-1, the J call TRBJ1-2, with a weak D call TRBD1 (5 bases). This CDR3 is 15 amino acids long. CDR1 is MGHRA, CDR2 YSYEKL, per germline. Trimming removed 0 bases from V and 4 bases from J, with 12 bases in between. The CDR3 bases are TGCGCCAGCAGCCAAGATTCACAGGAAACCTATGGCTACACCTTC. Its protein product is CASSQDSQETYGYTF.